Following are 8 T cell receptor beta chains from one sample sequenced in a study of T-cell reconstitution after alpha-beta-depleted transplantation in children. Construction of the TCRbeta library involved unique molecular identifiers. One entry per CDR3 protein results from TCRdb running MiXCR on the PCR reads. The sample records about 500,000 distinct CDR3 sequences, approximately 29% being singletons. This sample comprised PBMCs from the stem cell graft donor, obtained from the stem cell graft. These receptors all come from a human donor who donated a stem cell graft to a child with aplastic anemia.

The CDR3 loop is CASSPGTVNQPQHF. Here the CDR3 DNA reads TGTGCCAGCAGTCCCGGGACAGTTAATCAGCCCCAGCATTTT. J is TRBJ1-5 and V is TRBV6-6; 7 bases fit TRBD1. This CDR3 spans 14 amino acids. The ends lost 5 bases at V and 4 bases at J; junction bases unmatched: 5. Germline CDR1 is MNHNY and CDR2 is SVGAGI (reference sequence).

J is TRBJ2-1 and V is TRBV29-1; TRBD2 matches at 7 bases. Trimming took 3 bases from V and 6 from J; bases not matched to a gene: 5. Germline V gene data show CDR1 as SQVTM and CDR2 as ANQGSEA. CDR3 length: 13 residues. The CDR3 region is CSVDPRTSNEQFF. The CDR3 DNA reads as TGCAGCGTTGACCCAAGGACTAGCAATGAGCAGTTCTTC.

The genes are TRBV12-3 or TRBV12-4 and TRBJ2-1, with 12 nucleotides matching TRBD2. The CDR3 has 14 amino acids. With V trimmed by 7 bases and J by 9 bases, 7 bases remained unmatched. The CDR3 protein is CASMPSGREGEQFF. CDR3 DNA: TGTGCCAGCATGCCTAGCGGGAGGGAGGGTGAGCAGTTCTTC.

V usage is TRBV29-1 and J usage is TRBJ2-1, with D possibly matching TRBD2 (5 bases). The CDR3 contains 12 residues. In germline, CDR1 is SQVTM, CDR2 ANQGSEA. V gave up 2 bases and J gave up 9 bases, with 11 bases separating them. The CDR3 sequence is CSVEPSSTEQFF. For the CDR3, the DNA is TGCAGCGTTGAACCTAGCTCCACTGAGCAGTTCTTC.

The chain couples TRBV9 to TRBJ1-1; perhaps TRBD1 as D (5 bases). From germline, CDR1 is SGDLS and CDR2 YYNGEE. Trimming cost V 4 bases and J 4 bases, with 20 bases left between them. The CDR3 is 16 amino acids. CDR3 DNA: TGTGCCAGCAGCCCCCCGGGGCAGGGATGGGGCACTGAAGCTTTCTTT. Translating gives CASSPPGQGWGTEAFF. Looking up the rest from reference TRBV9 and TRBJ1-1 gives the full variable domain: DSGVTQTPKHLITATGQRVTLRCSPRSGDLSVYWYQQSLDQGLQFLIQYYNGEERAKGNILERFSAQQFPDLHSELNLSSLELGDSALYFCASSPPGQGWGTEAFFGQGTRLTVV.

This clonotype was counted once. The chain's CDR3 is CATQRGLGDQYF. The CDR3 region has the DNA TGTGCCACCCAGCGGGGGTTAGGAGACCAGTACTTC. This sequence joins TRBV5-6 and TRBJ2-5, with 8 nucleotides matching TRBD2. CDR3 length: 12 amino acids. The junction had 11 bases not matched to a gene; V was cut back by 9 bases and J by 10 bases. Germline V gene sequence: CDR1 SGHDT, CDR2 YYEEEE.

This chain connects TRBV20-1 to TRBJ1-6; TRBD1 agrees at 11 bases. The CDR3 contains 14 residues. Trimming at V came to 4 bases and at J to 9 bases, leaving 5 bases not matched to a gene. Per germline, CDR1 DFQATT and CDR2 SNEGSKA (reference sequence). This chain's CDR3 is CSAIRDRGISPLHF. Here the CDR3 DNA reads TGCAGTGCTATACGGGACAGGGGGATTTCACCCCTCCACTTT.

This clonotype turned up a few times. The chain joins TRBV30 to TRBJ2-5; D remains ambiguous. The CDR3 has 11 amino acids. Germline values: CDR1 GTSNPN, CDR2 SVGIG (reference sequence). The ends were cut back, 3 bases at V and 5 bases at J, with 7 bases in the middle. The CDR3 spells CAWRVVETQYF. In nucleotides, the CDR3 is TGTGCCTGGAGGGTCGTGGAGACCCAGTACTTC.